Each of the 30 T cell receptor beta chains below was sequenced from the same sample in a study of blood T cell repertoires in COVID-19. Sequencing used immunoSEQ multiplex PCR; TCRdb keeps in-frame clones, though not all of them. Of about 36,000 clones in the sample, over 80% were seen once. The material sequenced was peripheral blood. The receptors shown here come from a human donor in a cohort sampled during active COVID-19.

This chain joins TRBV4-2 and TRBJ1-5; the D is unclear. The CDR3 spans 16 residues. Germline-derived CDR1 and CDR2 are LGHNA and YNFKEQ. V dropped 3 bases and J dropped 6 bases, with 18 bases sitting between them. In DNA, the CDR3 is TGTGCCAGCAGCCACGATGGGGAGGTCCGGAGTCAGCCCCAGCATTTT. Residues: CASSHDGEVRSQPQHF.

The genes are TRBV28 and TRBJ2-3; 7 bases align to TRBD2. V was pared by 3 bases and J by 3 bases, with 6 bases of the junction left unmatched. The CDR3 has 15 residues. The germline V gene encodes CDR1 MDHEN and CDR2 SYDVKM. This CDR3 is CASSFLRGGTDTQYF. CDR3 coding DNA: TGTGCCAGCAGTTTCTTGCGGGGAGGGACAGATACGCAGTATTTT. Drawing the rest from reference TRBV28 and TRBJ2-3, the complete variable domain is DVKVTQSSRYLVKRTGEKVFLECVQDMDHENMFWYRQDPGLGLRLIYFSYDVKMKEKGDIPEGYSVSREKKERFSLILESASTNQTSMYLCASSFLRGGTDTQYFGPGTRLTVL.

The rearrangement uses TRBV28 and TRBJ2-7, with 9 bases that match TRBD1. Germline V gives CDR1 MDHEN, CDR2 SYDVKM. The CDR3 is 14 amino acids. J was trimmed by 3 bases and V by 10 bases; bases with no gene match: 10. In DNA, the CDR3 is TGTGCCACCGTCCCGGGACAGGGTCTCTACGAGCAGTACTTC. It encodes CATVPGQGLYEQYF. The entire variable domain, with the rest obtained from reference TRBV28 and TRBJ2-7, is as follows: DVKVTQSSRYLVKRTGEKVFLECVQDMDHENMFWYRQDPGLGLRLIYFSYDVKMKEKGDIPEGYSVSREKKERFSLILESASTNQTSMYLCATVPGQGLYEQYFGPGTRLTVT.

V is TRBV5-6 and J is TRBJ1-4, with 8 bases identical to TRBD1. Trimming took 3 bases from V and 5 from J; bases not matched to a gene: 3. The CDR3 loop spans 14 amino acids. CDR1 is SGHDT, CDR2 YYEEEE, per germline. This chain's CDR3 is CASSSGTGNEKLFF. CDR3 sequence (DNA): TGTGCCAGCAGCTCCGGGACAGGAAATGAAAAACTGTTTTTT.

J is TRBJ1-1 and V is TRBV9; TRBD1 might be the D (6 bases). Germline values: CDR1 SGDLS, CDR2 YYNGEE. The CDR3 is 15 residues long. Trimming removed 3 bases at V and 1 base at J, with 13 bases between. CDR3 nucleotides: TGTGCCAGCAGCGGAGGACAGTTTTCGAACACTGAAGCTTTCTTT. Its protein product is CASSGGQFSNTEAFF.

The CDR3 bases are TGTGCCAGCAGTTTACCCCATAGCGTGGAGCAGTTCTTC. Amino acid sequence: CASSLPHSVEQFF. This chain joins TRBV6-2 or TRBV6-3 and TRBJ2-1; weak D call: TRBD2 (5 bases). Per the germline V gene, CDR1 is MNHEY and CDR2 is SVGEGT. The CDR3 runs to 13 residues. The ends were cut back, 4 bases at V and 10 bases at J, with 14 bases in the middle.

V usage is TRBV5-1 and J usage is TRBJ2-3; 10 bases match TRBD1. The length of the CDR3 is 16 residues. Per the germline V gene, CDR1 is SGHRS and CDR2 is YFSETQ. V gave up 0 bases and J gave up 4 bases; unmatched junction bases: 5. The CDR3 DNA reads TGCGCCAGCAGCTTGGACGGACAGGGGGTCCCAGATACGCAGTATTTT. Translated, it gives CASSLDGQGVPDTQYF.

The chain is built from TRBV7-2 and TRBJ2-2; 9 positions match TRBD2. Germline V CDR1 and CDR2: SGHTA, FQGNSA. There are 15 residues in the CDR3. V lost 2 bases and J lost 7; bases outside the gene matches: 5. In nucleotides, the CDR3 is TGTGCCAGCAGCTTAACCAGCGGGGGGTTCGGGGAGCTGTTTTTT. Protein product: CASSLTSGGFGELFF. Based on the CDR3 plus reference TRBV7-2 and TRBJ2-2, the full variable domain is GAGVSQSPSNKVTEKGKDVELRCDPISGHTALYWYRQSLGQGLEFLIYFQGNSAPDKSGLPSDRFSAERTGGSVSTLTIQRTQQEDSAVYLCASSLTSGGFGELFFGEGSRLTVL.

The chain joins TRBV4-3 to TRBJ2-6; D unresolved. Germline CDR1 is LGHNA and CDR2 is YSLEER. The CDR3 has 15 residues. V shed 4 bases and J shed 0 bases, with 7 bases lying between them. This CDR3 is CASSPSVSGANVLTF. The DNA of the CDR3 is TGCGCCAGCAGCCCCTCGGTCTCTGGGGCCAACGTCCTGACTTTC.

The rearrangement uses TRBV6-4 and TRBJ1-1; D is unclear. Trimming took 2 bases from V and 1 from J, leaving 11 bases between them. The CDR3 runs to 15 residues. The germline CDR1 and CDR2 sequences are MRHNA and SNTAGT. This chain's CDR3 is CASSDSHLPNTEAFF. The CDR3, as DNA: TGTGCCAGCAGTGACAGCCATCTACCGAACACTGAAGCTTTCTTT.

The chain joins TRBV25-1 to TRBJ2-6; D is possibly TRBD2 (6 bases). Germline loops: CDR1 MGHDK, CDR2 SYGVNS. The CDR3 runs 15 residues. Trimming removed 4 bases from V and 2 bases from J, with 9 bases in between. The CDR3 here is CASSVPGAGANVLTF. CDR3 sequence (DNA): TGTGCCAGCAGTGTGCCGGGGGCTGGGGCCAACGTCCTGACTTTC.

This rearrangement joins TRBV2 to TRBJ1-1, with 10 positions matching TRBD1. This CDR3 spans 14 amino acids. The J segment lost 4 bases and the V segment lost 8 bases, leaving 7 bases of the junction unmatched. The germline V gene has CDR1 SNHLY and CDR2 FYNNEI. The CDR3 DNA reads TGTGCCAGCTCCAGGACAGGGGGAGGCACTGAAGCTTTCTTT. Translated: CASSRTGGGTEAFF.

The V and J genes are TRBV11-3 and TRBJ1-1; D may be TRBD1 (5 bases). CDR1 and CDR2 (germline): SGHNT, YENEEA. V was shortened by 1 base and J by 5 bases, with 14 bases between the two germline ends. The CDR3 contains 15 residues. The CDR3 protein is CASSLAKRGNTEAFF. CDR3 nucleotide sequence: TGTGCCAGCAGCTTAGCGAAGCGGGGGAATACTGAAGCTTTCTTT. The whole variable domain, filled in from reference TRBV11-3 and TRBJ1-1, reads EAGVVQSPRYKIIEKKQPVAFWCNPISGHNTLYWYLQNLGQGPELLIRYENEEAVDDSQLPKDRFSAERLKGVDSTLKIQPAELGDSAVYLCASSLAKRGNTEAFFGQGTRLTVV.

The chain recombines TRBV6-6 with TRBJ1-5; 10 bases align to TRBD1. The CDR3 contains 14 residues. V dropped 6 bases and J dropped 4; count of bases not matched to a gene: 3. CDR1 is MNHNY and CDR2 is SVGAGI in the germline V gene (reference sequence). The CDR3 DNA reads as TGTGCCAGCAGCCGGACAGGGGGAAATCAGCCCCAGCATTTT. Amino acid sequence: CASSRTGGNQPQHF.

The chain is built from TRBV7-2 and TRBJ2-5; D is undetermined. CDR1 SGHTA and CDR2 FQGNSA come from the germline V gene. CDR3 length equals 13 residues. V gave up 1 base and J gave up 3 bases, with 6 bases separating them. The chain's CDR3 is CASSLVAKETQYF. CDR3 coding DNA: TGTGCCAGCAGCTTAGTGGCAAAAGAGACCCAGTACTTC.

V usage is TRBV18 and J usage is TRBJ1-1; D ambiguous. V lost 1 base and J 2 bases, leaving 17 bases between the germline ends. The CDR3 consists of 17 residues. Germline V gene sequence: CDR1 KGHSH, CDR2 LQKENI. CDR3 coding DNA: TGTGCCAGCTCACCACGCCGGTTTCAGCAGACTAACACTGAAGCTTTCTTT. Protein product: CASSPRRFQQTNTEAFF. Using reference TRBV18 and TRBJ1-1 for the parts outside the CDR3, the full variable domain is NAGVMQNPRHLVRRRGQEARLRCSPMKGHSHVYWYRQLPEEGLKFMVYLQKENIIDESGMPKERFSAEFPKEGPSILRIQQVVRGDSAAYFCASSPRRFQQTNTEAFFGQGTRLTVV.

V gene TRBV18 combines with J gene TRBJ1-5, with 8 bases matching TRBD1. Germline V gene sequence: CDR1 KGHSH, CDR2 LQKENI. This CDR3 spans 15 amino acids. The J segment lost 7 bases and the V segment lost 2 bases, leaving 7 bases of the junction unmatched. The chain's CDR3 is CASSPDRGRGQPQHF. The CDR3, as DNA: TGTGCCAGCTCACCAGACAGGGGCAGGGGCCAGCCCCAGCATTTT.

The table lists this clone with a count of one. This sequence joins TRBV2 and TRBJ2-2; D is perhaps TRBD2 (6 bases). Between the trimmed V and J ends, which lost 10 bases and 7 bases, there was a span of 16 bases. The CDR3 covers 13 residues. From germline, CDR1 is SNHLY and CDR2 FYNNEI. DNA for the CDR3: TGTGCCAACGGGGAGGAGGCGTACGGGGAGCTGTTTTTT. This gives the protein CANGEEAYGELFF.

This clone came up a few times. The CDR3 sequence: CASSTYPGTDIEAFF. CDR3 DNA sequence: TGTGCCAGTAGTACCTATCCCGGGACAGATATTGAAGCTTTCTTT. The chain couples TRBV19 to TRBJ1-1; the match to TRBD1 covers 7 bases. J gave up 7 bases and V 4 bases, and 12 bases lay outside the gene matches. The CDR3 runs 15 residues. Per germline, CDR1 LNHDA and CDR2 SQIVND (reference sequence).

The CDR3 spells CASISSGGVSGELFF. The DNA of the CDR3 is TGTGCCAGCATAAGTAGCGGGGGAGTATCCGGGGAGCTGTTTTTT. This chain uses TRBV2 with TRBJ2-2, with 9 bases lining up with TRBD2. After removal of 7 bases from V and 6 bases from J, the junction contained 9 bases not matched to a gene. The CDR3 totals 15 residues. Germline loops: CDR1 SNHLY, CDR2 FYNNEI.

This clone was found once. DNA of the CDR3: TGTGCCAGCAGCCAAGAGGGCAAGACCCAGTACTTC. This encodes CASSQEGKTQYF. The chain couples TRBV3-1 (or the pseudogene TRBV3-2) to TRBJ2-5; D not certain. V was cut by 0 bases and J by 6 bases, with 5 bases left in between. Germline V CDR1 and CDR2: LGHDT, YNNKEL (reference sequence). The CDR3 sequence is 12 residues long.

The CDR3 DNA sequence: TGCGCCAGCAGCTTGGCGGGACAGGTCTTAAACTATGGCTACACCTTC. Amino acid sequence: CASSLAGQVLNYGYTF. The J gene is TRBJ1-2, the V gene TRBV5-1; 8 nucleotides align to TRBD1. Per the germline V gene, CDR1 is SGHRS and CDR2 is YFSETQ. Trimming at V came to 0 bases and at J to 2 bases, leaving 6 bases not matched to a gene. The CDR3 has 16 amino acids.

The rearrangement uses TRBV20-1 and TRBJ2-7, with D unclear. There are 11 residues in the CDR3. Germline V CDR1 and CDR2: DFQATT, SNEGSKA (reference sequence). V lost 4 bases and J lost 5, with 9 bases in between. The CDR3 protein is CSATNPDEQYF. The CDR3 coding sequence is TGCAGTGCTACGAATCCAGACGAGCAGTACTTC.

With respect to this clone: Other DNA sequences of this sample code for an identical CDR3. The V and J genes are TRBV5-1 and TRBJ2-7; D is unresolved. The V end lost 0 bases, the J end lost 3 bases, and 4 bases lay between the germline ends. Germline V gives CDR1 SGHRS, CDR2 YFSETQ. This CDR3 has 12 residues. The CDR3 DNA follows: TGCGCCAGCAGCTTGGGCGGCTACGAGCAGTACTTC. Its translation is CASSLGGYEQYF.

The CDR3 spells CASRPLTSGRVYEQFF. The CDR3 DNA follows: TGTGCAAGTCGCCCCTTGACTAGCGGGAGGGTTTATGAGCAGTTCTTC. This rearrangement joins TRBV12-2 to TRBJ2-1; the tabulated D call, TRBD2, remains unverified against the DNA. TRBV12-2 is marked as a pseudogene. The CDR3 runs 16 residues.

The V and J genes are TRBV4-1 and TRBJ2-2, with D possibly matching TRBD2 (5 bases). Germline V gene lookup returns CDR1 MGHRA and CDR2 YSYEKL. The V end was cut by 4 bases, the J end by 4 bases, with 16 bases between. The CDR3 length is 16 residues. The CDR3 DNA sequence: TGCGCCAGCAGCCGGCCCCGAGGACTTCCCACCGGGGAGCTGTTTTTT. Translated, it gives CASSRPRGLPTGELFF.

This sequence joins TRBV5-1 and TRBJ2-1; TRBD2 matches 8 bases. The CDR3 is 15 residues long. Trimming at V came to 0 bases and at J to 4 bases, leaving 3 bases not matched to a gene. The germline V gene encodes CDR1 SGHRS and CDR2 YFSETQ. For the CDR3, the DNA is TGCGCCAGCAGCTTGGACGGCGGGGGGTACAATGAGCAGTTCTTC. This translates into CASSLDGGGYNEQFF.

This clone has a handful of counts. J is TRBJ1-1 and V is TRBV9, with D hard to call. CDR1 and CDR2 (germline): SGDLS, YYNGEE. The CDR3 extends over 15 amino acids. V was pared by 2 bases and J by 4 bases, with 15 bases between. The CDR3 nucleotides are TGTGCCAGCAGCGTTCCCCTAGGAGGGCCCACTGAAGCTTTCTTT. Protein product: CASSVPLGGPTEAFF.

The chain has TRBV5-1 and TRBJ2-1, with D possibly TRBD2 on 6 matching bases. CDR3 size: 15 residues. CDR1 and CDR2 (germline): SGHRS, YFSETQ. Trimming shortened V by 0 bases and J by 8 bases, and 15 bases separated the two germline ends. The CDR3 loop reads CASSLGLGGFYEQFF. In nucleotides, the CDR3 is TGCGCCAGCAGCTTGGGACTAGGAGGGTTCTATGAGCAGTTCTTC. The whole variable domain, filled in from reference TRBV5-1 and TRBJ2-1, reads KAGVTQTPRYLIKTRGQQVTLSCSPISGHRSVSWYQQTPGQGLQFLFEYFSETQRNKGNFPGRFSGRQFSNSRSEMNVSTLELGDSALYLCASSLGLGGFYEQFFGPGTRLTVL.

V usage is TRBV6-1 and J usage is TRBJ1-3; 7 bases are shared with TRBD1. Germline V lookup: CDR1 MNHNS, CDR2 SASEGT. The CDR3 is 18 residues long. With V trimmed by 4 bases and J by 0 bases, 12 bases remained unmatched. Written as DNA, the CDR3 is TGTGCCAGCAGTGCGGAGGGGGCTGATTCACACTCTGGAAACACCATATATTTT. Translation gives CASSAEGADSHSGNTIYF.